This TCR beta chain is from a study of blood T cell repertoires in COVID-19. Study information: The study drew acute and convalescent COVID-19 samples from the United States, Italy and Spain.

V was clipped by 0 bases and J by 7 bases; unmatched bases: 4. CDR3 length: 15 amino acids. Germline V lookup: CDR1 LGHNA, CDR2 YSLEER. Original analysis: Reference gene primer amplification gave estimated nucleated cell counts. Sequencing was performed with immunoSEQ multiplex PCR; in TCRdb, only in-frame clones are kept and a portion is missing. V, J and clone size are those of that table, while D and trimming were read from the DNA. The top ten clones hold about 2.5% of a sample with approximately 210,000 clones, 83% of them seen once. The sequence was collected from a woman aged 40 to 55 with active or convalescent COVID-19. The V gene is TRBV4-3, the J gene TRBJ1-5, with TRBD1 identical over 9 bases. Sequenced sample: peripheral blood. The CDR3 sequence is CASSQDWTGEQPQHF. CDR3 bases: TGCGCCAGCAGCCAAGATTGGACAGGGGAACAGCCCCAGCATTTT.